These 9 T cell receptor beta chains were sequenced from one sample in a study of T cells in Graves' hyperthyroidism and ophthalmopathy. The TCR beta CDR3 regions underwent amplification using RNA transcripts as the source. First-round RT-PCR with HTBI primers amplified the TCR CDR3 region. One entry per CDR3 protein, called by TCRdb with MiXCR from the multiplex PCR reads. The sample carries some 570,000 distinct CDR3 sequences, approximately 17% recorded once. The sequenced material came from blood. The receptors stem from a young woman with Graves' ophthalmopathy.

Ten or more counts support this clonotype. The V and J genes are TRBV3-1 and TRBJ2-5, with 9 bases aligning to TRBD2. Trimming at V came to 1 base and at J to 0 bases, leaving 3 bases not matched to a gene. Germline-derived CDR1 and CDR2 are LGHDT and YNNKEL (reference sequence). This CDR3 has 16 residues. The CDR3 here is CASSQATSGNQETQYF. CDR3 sequence (DNA): TGTGCCAGCAGCCAAGCGACTAGCGGAAACCAAGAGACCCAGTACTTC.

This clonotype was observed a few times. CDR3 nucleotide sequence: TGTGCCAGCATGTCGGCCCTCGGGGTCAATGAGCAGTTCTTC. Translating it yields CASMSALGVNEQFF. The chain joins TRBV3-1 to TRBJ2-1; D perhaps matches TRBD2 (5 bases). V was pared by 7 bases and J by 6 bases, with 16 bases between. This CDR3 comprises 14 residues. Germline-derived CDR1 and CDR2 are LGHDT and YNNKEL (reference sequence).

This clonotype has ten or more counts. The J gene is TRBJ2-7, the V gene TRBV3-1; D is ambiguous. Germline CDR1 reads LGHDT; CDR2 reads YNNKEL (reference sequence). The CDR3 is made up of 11 amino acids. The V end was cut by 2 bases, the J end by 4 bases, with 3 bases between. This CDR3 is CASSQKYEQYF. CDR3 DNA sequence: TGTGCCAGCAGCCAAAAATACGAGCAGTACTTC.

This clonotype was observed a few times. This sequence joins TRBV4-1 and TRBJ1-1; D remains ambiguous. Germline lookup yields CDR1 MGHRA and CDR2 YSYEKL. Trimming took off 1 base at V and 0 bases at J, with 9 bases between the two ends. The CDR3 contains 15 residues. DNA of the CDR3: TGCGCCAGCAGCCAAGTGCAGAGATTGAACACTGAAGCTTTCTTT. This sequence encodes CASSQVQRLNTEAFF.

This clonotype occurred a few times. One base away lies a much larger clone, so this may be a sequencing read error. This chain joins TRBV5-1 and TRBJ2-7; 7 bases fit TRBD1. Germline V gene data show CDR1 as SGHRS and CDR2 as YFSETQ. The CDR3 has 13 amino acids. V gave up 5 bases and J gave up 1 base; unmatched junction bases: 3. The CDR3 spells CASRGQNSYEQYF. Written as DNA, the CDR3 is TGCGCCAGCAGGGGACAGAATTCCTACGAGCAGTACTTC.

This clonotype was observed at least ten times. The chain employs TRBV6-1 and TRBJ2-5; TRBD2 matches 8 bases. The CDR3 loop spans 14 amino acids. Germline CDR1 MNHNS, CDR2 SASEGT. J gave up 1 base and V 8 bases, and 6 bases lay outside the gene matches. CDR3 in DNA: TGTGCCAGCGTGGCTAGCGGGTTCCAAGAGACCCAGTACTTC. Residues: CASVASGFQETQYF.

The gene calls are TRBV11-3 and TRBJ2-3; TRBD2 is a possible D gene (6 bases). V was shortened by 1 base and J by 4 bases, with 9 bases between the two germline ends. The CDR3 extends over 14 amino acids. The germline gives CDR1 SGHNT, CDR2 YENEEA. The CDR3 coding sequence is TGTGCCAGCAGCTTAGCGGGAGTGGCAGATACGCAGTATTTT. Translation: CASSLAGVADTQYF. Together with reference TRBV11-3 and TRBJ2-3, the CDR3 gives the full variable domain: EAGVVQSPRYKIIEKKQPVAFWCNPISGHNTLYWYLQNLGQGPELLIRYENEEAVDDSQLPKDRFSAERLKGVDSTLKIQPAELGDSAVYLCASSLAGVADTQYFGPGTRLTVL.

This clonotype was seen repeatedly, ten times or more. CDR3 region: CASSLAKSAGPDGYTF. CDR3 nucleotide sequence: TGTGCCAGCAGCTTAGCGAAGTCGGCAGGGCCTGACGGCTACACCTTC. The V gene is TRBV7-9, the J gene TRBJ1-2; the D gene is possibly TRBD1 (5 bases). The CDR3 runs to 16 residues. The germline V gene encodes CDR1 SEHNR and CDR2 FQNEAQ (reference sequence). V was cut by 0 bases and J by 8 bases, with 19 bases left in between.

This chain uses TRBV15 with TRBJ2-1; 12 nucleotides align to TRBD2. CDR3 length: 14 amino acids. J was trimmed by 7 bases and V by 3 bases; bases with no gene match: 1. Per the germline V gene, CDR1 is LNHNV and CDR2 is YYDKDF (reference sequence). CDR3 coding DNA: TGTGCCACCAGCAGGACTAGCGGGAGTAATGAGCAGTTCTTC. It codes for CATSRTSGSNEQFF.